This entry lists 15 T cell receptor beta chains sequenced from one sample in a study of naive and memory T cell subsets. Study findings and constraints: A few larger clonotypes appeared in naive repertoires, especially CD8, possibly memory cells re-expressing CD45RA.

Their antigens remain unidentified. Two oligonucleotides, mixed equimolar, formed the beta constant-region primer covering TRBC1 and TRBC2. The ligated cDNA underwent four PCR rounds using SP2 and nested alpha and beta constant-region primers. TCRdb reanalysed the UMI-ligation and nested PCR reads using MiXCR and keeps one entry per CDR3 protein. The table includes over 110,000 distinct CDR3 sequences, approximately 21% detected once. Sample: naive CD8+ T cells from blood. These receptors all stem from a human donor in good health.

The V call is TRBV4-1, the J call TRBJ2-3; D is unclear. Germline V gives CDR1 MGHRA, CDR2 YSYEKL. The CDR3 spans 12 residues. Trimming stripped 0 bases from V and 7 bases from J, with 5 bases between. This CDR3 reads CASSQDAYTQYF. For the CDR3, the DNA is TGCGCCAGCAGCCAAGATGCATATACGCAGTATTTT.

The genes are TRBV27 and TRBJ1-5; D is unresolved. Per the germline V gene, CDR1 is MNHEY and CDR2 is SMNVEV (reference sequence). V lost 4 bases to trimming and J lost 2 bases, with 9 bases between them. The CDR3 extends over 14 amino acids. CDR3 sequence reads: CASSSGYGNQPQHF. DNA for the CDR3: TGTGCCAGCAGTTCGGGGTACGGCAATCAGCCCCAGCATTTT.

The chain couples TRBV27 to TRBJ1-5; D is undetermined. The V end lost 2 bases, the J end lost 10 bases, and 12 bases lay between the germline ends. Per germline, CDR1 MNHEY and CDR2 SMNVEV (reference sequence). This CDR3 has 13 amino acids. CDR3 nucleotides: TGTGCCAGCAGTTTAACCGAGGATCCCCCCCAGCATTTT. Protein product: CASSLTEDPPQHF.

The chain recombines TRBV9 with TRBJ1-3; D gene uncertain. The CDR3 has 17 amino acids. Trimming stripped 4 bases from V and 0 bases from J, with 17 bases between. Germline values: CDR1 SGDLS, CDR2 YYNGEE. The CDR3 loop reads CASSHNTEAYSGNTIYF. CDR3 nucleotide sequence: TGTGCCAGCAGCCATAATACGGAGGCCTACTCTGGAAACACCATATATTTT.

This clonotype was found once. This CDR3 is CASSVGKSYYEQYF. Written as DNA, the CDR3 is TGTGCCAGCAGCGTAGGAAAATCCTATTACGAGCAGTACTTC. V and J are TRBV9 and TRBJ2-7; D gene uncertain. The germline gives CDR1 SGDLS, CDR2 YYNGEE. This CDR3 is built from 14 residues. V gave up 0 bases and J gave up 4 bases, with 11 bases separating them.

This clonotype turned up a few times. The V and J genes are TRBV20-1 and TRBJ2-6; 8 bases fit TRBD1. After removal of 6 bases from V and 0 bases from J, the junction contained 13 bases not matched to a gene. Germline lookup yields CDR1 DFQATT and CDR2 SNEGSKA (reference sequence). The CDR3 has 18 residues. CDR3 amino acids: CSAEDWDRFSSGANVLTF. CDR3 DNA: TGCAGTGCCGAGGATTGGGACAGGTTCAGCTCTGGGGCCAACGTCCTGACTTTC.

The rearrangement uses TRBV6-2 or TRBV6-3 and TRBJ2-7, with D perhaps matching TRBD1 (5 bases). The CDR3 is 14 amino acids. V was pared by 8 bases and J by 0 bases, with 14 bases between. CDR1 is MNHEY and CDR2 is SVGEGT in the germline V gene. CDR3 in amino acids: CASGRQSLSYEQYF. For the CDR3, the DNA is TGTGCCAGCGGTAGACAGAGCCTCTCCTACGAGCAGTACTTC.

This chain's CDR3 is CSVEDSSLAGGPHEQFF. DNA of the CDR3: TGCAGCGTTGAAGACAGCTCACTAGCGGGAGGGCCCCATGAGCAGTTCTTC. The genes are TRBV29-1 and TRBJ2-1; 13 nucleotides align to TRBD2. Germline trimming cut 0 bases from V and 8 bases from J; bases unmatched to any gene: 10. The V gene's germline CDR1 is SQVTM and CDR2 ANQGSEA. The CDR3 consists of 17 residues.

The CDR3 bases are TGTGCCAGCAGTTTTACGGGACAGGGGATTCAGCCCCAGCATTTT. Its protein is CASSFTGQGIQPQHF. The chain joins TRBV28 to TRBJ1-5, with TRBD1 identical over 10 bases. This CDR3 region has 15 residues. The junction had 5 bases not matched to a gene; V was cut back by 3 bases and J by 6 bases. Germline values: CDR1 MDHEN, CDR2 SYDVKM.

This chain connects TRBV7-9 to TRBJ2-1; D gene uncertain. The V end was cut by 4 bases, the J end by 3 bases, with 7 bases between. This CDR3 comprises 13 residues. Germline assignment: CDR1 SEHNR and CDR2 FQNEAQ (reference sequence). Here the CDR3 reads CASSSLIYNEQFF. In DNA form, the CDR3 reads TGTGCCAGCAGCTCCCTCATCTACAATGAGCAGTTCTTC.

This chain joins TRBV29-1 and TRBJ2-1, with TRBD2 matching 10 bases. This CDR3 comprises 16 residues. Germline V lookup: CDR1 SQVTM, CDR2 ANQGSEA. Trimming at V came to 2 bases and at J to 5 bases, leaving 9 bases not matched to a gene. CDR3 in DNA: TGCAGCGTTGAAAGCGGGAGGGCCTTTGTCCACAATGAGCAGTTCTTC. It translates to CSVESGRAFVHNEQFF.

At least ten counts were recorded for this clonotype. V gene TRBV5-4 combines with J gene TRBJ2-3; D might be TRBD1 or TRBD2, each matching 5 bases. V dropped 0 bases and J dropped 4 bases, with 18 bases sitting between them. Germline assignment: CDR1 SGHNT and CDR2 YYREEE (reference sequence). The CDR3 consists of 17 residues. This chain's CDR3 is CASSLDRDGESPDTQYF. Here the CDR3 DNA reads TGTGCCAGCAGCTTGGACCGGGACGGGGAAAGCCCAGATACGCAGTATTTT.

In DNA, the CDR3 is TGCGCCAGCAGCCAAGAAGCAGCCCCCTCCTACAATGAGCAGTTCTTC. Its protein is CASSQEAAPSYNEQFF. This chain links TRBV4-1 with TRBJ2-1; unclear D gene. The CDR3 has 16 residues. V lost 0 bases and J lost 0, with 9 bases in between. Germline V gives CDR1 MGHRA, CDR2 YSYEKL.

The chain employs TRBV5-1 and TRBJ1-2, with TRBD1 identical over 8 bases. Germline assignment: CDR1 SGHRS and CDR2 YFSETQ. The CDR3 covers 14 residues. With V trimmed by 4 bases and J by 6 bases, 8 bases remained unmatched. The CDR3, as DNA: TGCGCCAGCAGCATCCGACAGGGGAGGGATGGCTACACCTTC. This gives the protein CASSIRQGRDGYTF.

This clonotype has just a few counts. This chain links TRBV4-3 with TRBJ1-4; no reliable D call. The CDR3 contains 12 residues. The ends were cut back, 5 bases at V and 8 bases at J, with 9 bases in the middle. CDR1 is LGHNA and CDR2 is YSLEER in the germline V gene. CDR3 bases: TGCGCCAGCAGCGAAACTACGGAAAAACTGTTTTTT. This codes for CASSETTEKLFF.